This entry concerns a single TCR beta chain. V lost 10 bases to trimming and J lost 5 bases; unmatched junction nucleotides: 10. The CDR3 has 14 amino acids. Germline V CDR1 and CDR2: SEHNR, FQNEAQ (reference sequence). This record comes from a study of blood T cell repertoires in COVID-19. Study-wide context: The United States, Italy and Spain were the sources of the acute and convalescent COVID-19 samples. PBMCs, B-cell-depleted T cells, or T cells were the source of the cDNA or gDNA that made up the material.

Original methodology: Nucleated cell counts were estimated from reference gene primer amplification. Here immunoSEQ multiplex PCR was the method, and the copy in TCRdb shows in-frame clones only, minus some. V, J and clone size reflect that table, while D and trimming were determined from the DNA. The sample carries 25,000 to 30,000 clones, 77% recorded once. The gene calls are TRBV7-9 and TRBJ2-5; TRBD1 matches at 10 bases. This sequence was found in a woman between 70 and 85 years old with active or convalescent COVID-19. The sequenced material came from peripheral blood. The CDR3 spells CATLRQGALETQYF. The CDR3 bases are TGTGCCACCTTGAGACAGGGGGCTTTGGAGACCCAGTACTTC.